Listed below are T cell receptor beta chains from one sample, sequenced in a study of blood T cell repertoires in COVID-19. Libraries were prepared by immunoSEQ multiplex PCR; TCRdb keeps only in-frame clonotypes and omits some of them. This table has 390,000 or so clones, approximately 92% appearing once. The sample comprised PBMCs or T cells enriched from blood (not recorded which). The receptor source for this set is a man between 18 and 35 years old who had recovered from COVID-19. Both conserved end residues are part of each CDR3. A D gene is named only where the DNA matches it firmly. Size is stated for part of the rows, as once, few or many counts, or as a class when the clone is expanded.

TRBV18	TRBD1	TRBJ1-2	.	CASSSTGNGYTF	TGTGCCAGCTCATCGACAGGGAACGGCTACACCTTC
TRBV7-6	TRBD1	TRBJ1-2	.	CASSLQGATGVPTNYGYTF	TGTGCCAGCAGCTTACAGGGGGCCACGGGGGTTCCAACTAACTATGGCTACACCTTC
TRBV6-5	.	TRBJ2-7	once	CASSQGSSSYEQYF	TGTGCCAGCAGCCAGGGCTCAAGCTCCTACGAGCAGTACTTC
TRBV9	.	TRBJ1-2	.	CASSVGGTYYGYTF	TGTGCCAGCAGCGTGGGCGGGACGTATTATGGCTACACCTTC
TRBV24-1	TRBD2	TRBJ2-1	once	CATSVGGVGSYNEQFF	TGTGCCACCAGTGTTGGGGGGGTCGGCTCCTACAATGAGCAGTTCTTC
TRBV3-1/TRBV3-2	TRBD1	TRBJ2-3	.	CASSQQGQHTDTQYF	TGTGCCAGCAGCCAACAGGGACAGCACACAGATACGCAGTATTTT
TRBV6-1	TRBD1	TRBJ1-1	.	CASSDGDRGGNTEAFF	TGTGCCAGCAGTGACGGGGACAGGGGAGGGAACACTGAAGCTTTCTTT
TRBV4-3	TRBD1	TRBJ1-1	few	CASSQVQGGNTEAFF	TGCGCCAGCAGCCAAGTCCAGGGGGGAAACACTGAAGCTTTCTTT
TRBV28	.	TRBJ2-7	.	CASSPYYEQYF	TGTGCCAGCAGTCCTTACTACGAGCAGTACTTC
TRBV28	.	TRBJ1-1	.	CASSLRETEAFF	TGTGCCAGCAGTTTGAGGGAAACTGAAGCTTTCTTT
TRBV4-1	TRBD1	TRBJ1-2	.	CASSQGGTERFYGYTF	TGCGCCAGCAGCCAAGGGGGGACAGAGCGTTTCTATGGCTACACCTTC
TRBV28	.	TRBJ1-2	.	CASSFGRDDYGYTF	TGTGCCAGCAGTTTCGGCCGGGATGACTATGGCTACACCTTC
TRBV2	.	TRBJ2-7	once	CASSQDSYEQYF	TGTGCCAGCAGCCAGGACTCGTACGAGCAGTACTTC
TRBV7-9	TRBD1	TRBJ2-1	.	CASSTRIRDRSADEQFF	TGTGCCAGCAGCACCCGAATCCGGGACAGGTCAGCCGATGAGCAGTTCTTC
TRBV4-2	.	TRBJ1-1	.	CASQGSENTEAFF	TGTGCCAGCCAGGGGTCAGAGAACACTGAAGCTTTCTTT
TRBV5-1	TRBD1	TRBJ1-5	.	CASSSKTGQAPSQPQHF	TGCGCCAGCAGCTCAAAGACAGGGCAAGCTCCGAGTCAGCCCCAGCATTTT
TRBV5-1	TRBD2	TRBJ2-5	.	CASSLSPGGQETQYF	TGCGCCAGCAGCTTGTCCCCGGGGGGTCAAGAGACCCAGTACTTC
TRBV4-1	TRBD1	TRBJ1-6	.	CASSFGQVDNSPLHF	TGCGCCAGCAGCTTCGGACAGGTTGATAATTCACCCCTCCACTTT
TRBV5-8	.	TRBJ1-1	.	CASSLDQGINTEAFF	TGTGCCAGCAGCTTGGACCAGGGAATTAACACTGAAGCTTTCTTT
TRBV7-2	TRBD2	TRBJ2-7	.	CASSPRLAGPRREQYF	TGTGCCAGCAGCCCCCGACTAGCGGGCCCAAGAAGGGAGCAGTACTTC
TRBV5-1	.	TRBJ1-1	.	CASSLEPGKNTEAFF	TGCGCCAGCAGCTTGGAGCCGGGGAAGAACACTGAAGCTTTCTTT
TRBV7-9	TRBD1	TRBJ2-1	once	CASHVTGGNEQFF	TGTGCCAGCCACGTGACAGGGGGCAATGAGCAGTTCTTC
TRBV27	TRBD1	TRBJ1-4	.	CASRSYVGAGQGGREKLFF	TGTGCCAGCAGATCCTACGTGGGGGCGGGACAGGGGGGCCGTGAAAAACTGTTTTTT
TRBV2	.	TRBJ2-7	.	CASSEWADIWEQYF	TGTGCCAGCAGTGAATGGGCAGACATCTGGGAGCAGTACTTC